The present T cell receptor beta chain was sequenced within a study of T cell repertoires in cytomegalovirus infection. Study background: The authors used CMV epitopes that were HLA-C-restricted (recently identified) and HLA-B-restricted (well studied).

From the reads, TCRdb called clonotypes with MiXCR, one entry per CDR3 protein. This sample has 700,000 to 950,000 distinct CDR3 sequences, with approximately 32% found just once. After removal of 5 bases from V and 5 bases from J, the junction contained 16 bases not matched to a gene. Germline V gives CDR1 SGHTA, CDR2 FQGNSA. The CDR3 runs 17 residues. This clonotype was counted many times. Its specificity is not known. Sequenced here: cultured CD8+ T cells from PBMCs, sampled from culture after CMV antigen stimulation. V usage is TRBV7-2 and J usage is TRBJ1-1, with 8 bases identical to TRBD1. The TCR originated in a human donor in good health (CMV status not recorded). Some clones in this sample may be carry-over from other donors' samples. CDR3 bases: TGTGCCAGCAGCCCTCTTAGGGGGCAGGGGGCGAATACTGAAGCTTTCTTT. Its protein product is CASSPLRGQGANTEAFF.